The clone carrying this T cell receptor (beta chain) showed up many times. CDR3 size: 12 residues. The V end was cut by 3 bases, the J end by 9 bases, with 12 bases between. Germline CDR1 and CDR2: GTSNPN and SVGIG (reference sequence). The source of the sample is a study of T-cell reconstitution after alpha-beta-depleted transplantation in children. TCRbeta library preparation incorporated unique molecular identifiers. MiXCR was run by TCRdb on the PCR reads, yielding one entry per CDR3 protein. The sample consists of over 70,000 distinct CDR3 sequences, more than 7% of them appearing once. The receptor comes from a human donor who donated a stem cell graft to a child with congenital amegakaryocytic thrombocytopenia. This material consisted of PBMCs from the stem cell graft donor, taken from the stem cell graft. The rearrangement joins TRBV30 to TRBJ1-5, with no clear D. This CDR3 reads CAWSRSAGPQHF. CDR3 DNA: TGTGCCTGGAGCAGGTCTGCCGGGCCCCAGCATTTT.